This T cell receptor beta chain was captured in a study of T cell responses to AZD1222 COVID-19 vaccine. Assay used: immunoSEQ multiplex PCR; TCRdb lists only in-frame clones, some missing. The sample consists of 69,000 or so clones, roughly nine tenths of them appearing once. The clonotype comes from an adult who received the AZD1222 COVID-19 vaccine. Here the sequenced sample was peripheral blood, taken 28 days after the second AZD1222 dose.

DNA of the CDR3: TGTGCCAGCAGCTTAGATACTAGCGGGTACAGCTCCTACGAGCAGTACTTC. Amino acids: CASSLDTSGYSSYEQYF. This chain links TRBV7-2 with TRBJ2-7; 9 bases are shared with TRBD2. CDR3 length: 17 residues. The V and J ends lost 1 base and 0 bases, in that order; junction bases with no gene match: 7. The germline V gene encodes CDR1 SGHTA and CDR2 FQGNSA.